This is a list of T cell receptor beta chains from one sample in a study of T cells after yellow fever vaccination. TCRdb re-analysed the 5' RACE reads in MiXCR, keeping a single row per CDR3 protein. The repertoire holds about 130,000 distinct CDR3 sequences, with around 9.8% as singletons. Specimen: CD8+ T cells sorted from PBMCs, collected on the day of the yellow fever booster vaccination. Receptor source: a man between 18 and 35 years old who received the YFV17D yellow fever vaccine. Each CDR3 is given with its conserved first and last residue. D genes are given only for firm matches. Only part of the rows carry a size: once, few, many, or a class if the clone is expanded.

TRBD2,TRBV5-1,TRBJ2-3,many,CASSLRGGAADTQYF,TGCGCCAGCAGCTTACGGGGGGGCGCGGCAGATACGCAGTATTTT
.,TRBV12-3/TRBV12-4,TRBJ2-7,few,CASSLAGGAYEQYF,TGTGCCAGCAGTTTAGCGGGGGGGGCTTACGAGCAGTACTTC
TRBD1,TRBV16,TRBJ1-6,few,CASSNWTGQNSPLHF,TGTGCCAGCAGCAATTGGACAGGGCAAAATTCACCCCTCCACTTT
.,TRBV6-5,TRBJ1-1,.,CASSQSYYTEAFF,TGTGCCAGCAGTCAGTCCTATTACACTGAAGCTTTCTTT
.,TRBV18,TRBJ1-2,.,CASSTGTFSNYGYTF,TGTGCCAGCTCAACCGGGACATTCTCCAACTATGGCTACACCTTC
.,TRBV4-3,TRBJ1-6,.,CASSQDRFGVGASPLHF,TGCGCCAGCAGCCAAGATCGCTTTGGGGTGGGGGCTTCACCCCTCCACTTT
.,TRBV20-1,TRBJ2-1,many,CSARDVGEYNEQFF,TGCAGTGCTAGAGATGTCGGGGAATACAATGAGCAGTTCTTC
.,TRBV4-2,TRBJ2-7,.,CASSQGGTYEQYF,TGTGCCAGCAGCCAAGGGGGGACCTACGAGCAGTACTTC
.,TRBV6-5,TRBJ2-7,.,CASSPGANEQYF,TGTGCCAGCAGTCCCGGCGCCAACGAGCAGTACTTC
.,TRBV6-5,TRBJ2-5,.,CASGRGPGPYRAETQYF,TGTGCCAGCGGACGGGGGCCGGGACCCTACCGCGCAGAGACCCAGTACTTC
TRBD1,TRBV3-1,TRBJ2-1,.,CASSPSTGASSNEQFF,TGTGCCAGCAGCCCCTCGACAGGGGCCTCCTCCAATGAGCAGTTCTTC
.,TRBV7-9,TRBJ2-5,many,CASSLRTAQETQYF,TGTGCCAGCAGCTTAAGGACAGCCCAAGAGACCCAGTACTTC
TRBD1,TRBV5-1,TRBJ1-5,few,CASSLRGGRGLQPQHF,TGCGCCAGCAGCCTGAGGGGGGGCAGGGGGCTTCAGCCCCAGCATTTT
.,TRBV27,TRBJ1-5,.,CASSPGVRGQPQHF,TGTGCCAGCAGTCCCGGGGTCCGGGGGCAGCCCCAGCATTTT
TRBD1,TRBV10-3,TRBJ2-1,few,CAISDPPGTGGNEQFF,TGTGCCATCAGTGATCCCCCCGGGACAGGAGGCAATGAGCAGTTCTTC
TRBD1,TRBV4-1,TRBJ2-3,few,CASSKTGPDTQYF,TGCGCCAGCAGCAAGACAGGGCCAGATACGCAGTATTTT
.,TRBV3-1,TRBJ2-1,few,CASLLGSTNEQFF,TGTGCCAGCCTCTTAGGGAGTACCAATGAGCAGTTCTTC
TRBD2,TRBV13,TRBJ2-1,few,CASSLVVAGVYNEQFF,TGTGCCAGCAGCTTAGTGGTAGCGGGGGTGTACAATGAGCAGTTCTTC
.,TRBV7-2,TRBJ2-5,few,CASSGVGTYETQYF,TGTGCCAGCAGCGGCGTGGGGACTTATGAGACCCAGTACTTC
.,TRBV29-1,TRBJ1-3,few,CSVEGYFGGLNTIYF,TGCAGCGTTGAAGGGTATTTTGGGGGCTTGAACACCATATATTTT
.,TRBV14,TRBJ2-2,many,CASSQAGGELFF,TGTGCCAGCAGCCAAGCGGGCGGGGAGCTGTTTTTT
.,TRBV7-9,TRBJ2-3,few,CASSSTVQPTTDTQYF,TGTGCCAGCAGCTCCACGGTACAGCCAACCACAGATACGCAGTATTTT
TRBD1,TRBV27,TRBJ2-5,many,CASRETGPNQETQYF,TGTGCCAGCAGAGAGACAGGGCCTAACCAAGAGACCCAGTACTTC
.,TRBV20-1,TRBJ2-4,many,CSVPGPLIKNIQYF,TGCAGTGTACCGGGCCCACTTATCAAAAACATTCAGTACTTC
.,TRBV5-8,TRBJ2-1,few,CASSLEGATRNEQFF,TGTGCCAGCAGCTTGGAGGGAGCCACCCGCAATGAGCAGTTCTTC
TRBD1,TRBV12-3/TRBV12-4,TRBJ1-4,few,CASSLAGGREKLFF,TGTGCCAGCAGTTTAGCAGGGGGCCGGGAAAAACTGTTTTTT
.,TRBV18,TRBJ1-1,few,CASSPVGNTEAFF,TGTGCCAGCTCACCAGTGGGCAACACTGAAGCTTTCTTT
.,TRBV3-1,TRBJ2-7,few,CASSQDLMTDEQYF,TGTGCCAGCAGCCAAGATCTAATGACAGACGAGCAGTACTTC
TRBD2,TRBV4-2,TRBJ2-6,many,CASSQEAGVGANVLTF,TGTGCCAGCAGCCAAGAAGCGGGGGTCGGGGCCAACGTCCTGACTTTC
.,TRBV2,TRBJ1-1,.,CASTQQGGNTEAFF,TGTGCCAGCACTCAACAGGGCGGGAACACTGAAGCTTTCTTT
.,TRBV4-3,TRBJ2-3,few,CASSEGVAGRTDTQYF,TGCGCCAGCAGCGAGGGGGTCGCGGGGCGCACAGATACGCAGTATTTT
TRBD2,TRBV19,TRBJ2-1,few,CASRISGGAYNEQFF,TGTGCCAGTAGGATCAGCGGGGGGGCCTACAATGAGCAGTTCTTC
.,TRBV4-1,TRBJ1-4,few,CASSQTQVMNEKLFF,TGCGCCAGCAGCCAAACTCAGGTGATGAATGAAAAACTGTTTTTT
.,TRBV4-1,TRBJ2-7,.,CASSQARSYEQYF,TGCGCCAGCAGCCAAGCGCGGTCCTACGAGCAGTACTTC
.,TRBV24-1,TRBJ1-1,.,CATSDLRGTEAFF,TGTGCCACCAGTGATTTGCGGGGGACTGAAGCTTTCTTT
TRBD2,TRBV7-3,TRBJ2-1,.,CASSPSGAYNEQFF,TGTGCCAGCAGCCCCAGCGGGGCCTACAATGAGCAGTTCTTC
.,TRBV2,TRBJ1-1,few,CASTGSGTDMNTEAFF,TGTGCCAGCACCGGGAGTGGCACCGATATGAACACTGAAGCTTTCTTT
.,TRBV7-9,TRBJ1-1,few,CASSTPGEGTEAFF,TGTGCCAGCAGCACTCCAGGGGAAGGCACTGAAGCTTTCTTT
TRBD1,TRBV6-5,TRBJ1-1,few,CASSIPGQYTEAFF,TGTGCCAGCAGTATCCCGGGACAGTACACTGAAGCTTTCTTT
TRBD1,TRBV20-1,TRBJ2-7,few,CSAPGQASYEQYF,TGCAGTGCCCCGGGACAGGCCTCCTACGAGCAGTACTTC
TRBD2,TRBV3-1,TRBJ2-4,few,CASSQEGHPGGSQYF,TGTGCCAGCAGCCAAGAAGGACACCCGGGAGGGAGTCAGTACTTC
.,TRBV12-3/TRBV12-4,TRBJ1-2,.,CASSLPGPYGYTF,TGTGCCAGCAGTTTACCGGGACCCTATGGCTACACCTTC
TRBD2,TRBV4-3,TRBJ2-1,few,CASRQDQTSGGQQQFF,TGCGCCAGCAGACAAGATCAAACTAGCGGGGGGCAACAGCAGTTCTTC
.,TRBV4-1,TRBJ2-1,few,CASSQGISSSYNEQFF,TGCGCCAGCAGCCAAGGGATCTCAAGCTCCTACAATGAGCAGTTCTTC
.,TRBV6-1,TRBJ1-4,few,CASNTPVIGGDEKLFF,TGTGCCAGCAACACCCCCGTGATTGGTGGGGATGAAAAACTGTTTTTT
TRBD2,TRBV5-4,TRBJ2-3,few,CASSQAWSGGTDTQYF,TGTGCCAGCAGCCAGGCTTGGAGCGGGGGGACAGATACGCAGTATTTT
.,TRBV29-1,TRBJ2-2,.,CSVDNRDGTGELFF,TGCAGCGTTGACAACAGGGATGGCACCGGGGAGCTGTTTTTT
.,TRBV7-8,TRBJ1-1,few,CASIPTGGGHTEAFF,TGTGCCAGCATCCCGACGGGCGGAGGGCACACTGAAGCTTTCTTT
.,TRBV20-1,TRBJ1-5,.,CSAPVGHSNQPQHF,TGCAGTGCTCCGGTGGGCCATAGCAATCAGCCCCAGCATTTT
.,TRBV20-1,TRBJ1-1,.,CSARILGMGTEAFF,TGCAGTGCTAGAATTCTGGGGATGGGCACTGAAGCTTTCTTT
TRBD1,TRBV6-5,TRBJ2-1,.,CASSYSRTGAYNEQFF,TGTGCCAGCAGTTACTCCAGGACAGGGGCCTACAATGAGCAGTTCTTC
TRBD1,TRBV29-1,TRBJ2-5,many,CSVTGVEETQYF,TGCAGCGTAACAGGGGTCGAGGAGACCCAGTACTTC
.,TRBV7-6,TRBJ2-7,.,CASSLSPGSSYEQYF,TGTGCCAGCAGCTTAAGTCCGGGGAGCTCCTACGAGCAGTACTTC
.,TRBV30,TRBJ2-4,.,CALDRGHIQYF,TGTGCCCTTGATCGGGGGCACATTCAGTACTTC